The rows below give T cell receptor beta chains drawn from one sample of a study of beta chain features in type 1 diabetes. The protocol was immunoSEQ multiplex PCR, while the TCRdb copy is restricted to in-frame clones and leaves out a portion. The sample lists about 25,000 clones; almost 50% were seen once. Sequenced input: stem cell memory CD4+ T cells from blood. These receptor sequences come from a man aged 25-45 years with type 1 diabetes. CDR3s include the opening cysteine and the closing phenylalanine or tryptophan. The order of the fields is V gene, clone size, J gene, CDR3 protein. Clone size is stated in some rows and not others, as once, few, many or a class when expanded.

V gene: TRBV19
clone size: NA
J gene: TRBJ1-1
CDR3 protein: CASTHPFGSPMNTEAFF

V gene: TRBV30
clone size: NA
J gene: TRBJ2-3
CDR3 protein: CAWSVGGRALVTDTQYF

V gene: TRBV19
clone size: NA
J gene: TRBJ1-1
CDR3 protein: CASSTTWGRGGNTEAFF

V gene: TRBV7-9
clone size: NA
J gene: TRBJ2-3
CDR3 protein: CASSQSRDTQYF

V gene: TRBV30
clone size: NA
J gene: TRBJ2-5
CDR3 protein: CAWSEQGETQYF

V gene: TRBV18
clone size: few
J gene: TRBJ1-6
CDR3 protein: CASSLLTGGENSPLHF

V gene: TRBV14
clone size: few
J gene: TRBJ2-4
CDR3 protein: CASSQFRAGAKNIQYF

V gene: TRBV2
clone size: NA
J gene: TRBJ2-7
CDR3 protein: CASSEPDTYEQYF

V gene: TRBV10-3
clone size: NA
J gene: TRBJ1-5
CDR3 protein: CAISRDRDQPQHF

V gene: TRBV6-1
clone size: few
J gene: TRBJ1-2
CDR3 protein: CASSEGTGGYSGYTF

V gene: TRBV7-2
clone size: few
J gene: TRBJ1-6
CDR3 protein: CASSVPGESPLHF

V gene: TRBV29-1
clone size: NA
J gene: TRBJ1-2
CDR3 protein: CSVGGLEGYTF

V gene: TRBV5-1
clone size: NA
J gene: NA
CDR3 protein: CASSSGGGHSYEQYF

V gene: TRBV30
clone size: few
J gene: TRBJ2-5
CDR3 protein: CAWRGQGGVLQYF

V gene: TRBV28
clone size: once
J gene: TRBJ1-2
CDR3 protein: CASSLPDYGYTF

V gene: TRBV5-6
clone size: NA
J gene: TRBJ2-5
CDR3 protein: CASSDPGPKETQYF

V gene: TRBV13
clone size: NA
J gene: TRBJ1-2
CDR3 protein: CASSLGPNYGYTF

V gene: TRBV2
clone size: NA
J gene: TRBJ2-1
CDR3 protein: CASMELAGGPLNWFF

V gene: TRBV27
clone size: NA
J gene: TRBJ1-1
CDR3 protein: CASSSGREAFF

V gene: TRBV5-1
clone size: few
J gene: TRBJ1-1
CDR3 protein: CASSSQGDTEAFF

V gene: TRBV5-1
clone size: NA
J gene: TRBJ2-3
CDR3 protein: CASSLEASGGNTQYF

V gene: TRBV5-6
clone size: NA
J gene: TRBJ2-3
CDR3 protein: CASNRDSRSTDTQYF

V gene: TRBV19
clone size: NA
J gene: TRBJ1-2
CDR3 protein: CASSIRGQGGGYTF

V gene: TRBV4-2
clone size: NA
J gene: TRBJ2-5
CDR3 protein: CASSQTQETQYF

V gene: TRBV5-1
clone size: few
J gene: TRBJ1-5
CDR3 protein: CASSLEPGGIQPQHF

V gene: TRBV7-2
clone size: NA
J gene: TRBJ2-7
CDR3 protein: CASSLGTYYEQYF

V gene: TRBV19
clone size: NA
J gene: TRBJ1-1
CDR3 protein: CASSFGGNFNTEAFF

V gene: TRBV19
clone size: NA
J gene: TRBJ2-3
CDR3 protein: CASSTPGVAGLTDTQYF

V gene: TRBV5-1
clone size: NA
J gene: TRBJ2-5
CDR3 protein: CASSAIEETQYF

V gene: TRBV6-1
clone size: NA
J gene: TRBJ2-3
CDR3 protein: CASTKGDWGDTQYF

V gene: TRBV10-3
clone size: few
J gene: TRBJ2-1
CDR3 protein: CASLGGAELYNEQFF

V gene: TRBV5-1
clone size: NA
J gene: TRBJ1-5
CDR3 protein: CASSLGQGANQPQHF

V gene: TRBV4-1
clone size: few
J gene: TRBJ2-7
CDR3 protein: CASSHMRLGYEQYF

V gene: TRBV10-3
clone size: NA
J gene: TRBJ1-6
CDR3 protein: CAISSTETNSPLHF

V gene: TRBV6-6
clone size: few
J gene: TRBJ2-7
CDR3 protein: CASNGGQGVHEQYF

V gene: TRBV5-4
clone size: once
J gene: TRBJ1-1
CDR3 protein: CASSLGGGNTEAFF

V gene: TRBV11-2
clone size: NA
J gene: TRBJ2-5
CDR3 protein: CASSSGLAGDQETQYF

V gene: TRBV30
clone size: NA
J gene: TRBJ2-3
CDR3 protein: CAGGTGVTDTQYF

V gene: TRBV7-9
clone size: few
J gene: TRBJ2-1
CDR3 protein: CASSPWDRPYNEQFF

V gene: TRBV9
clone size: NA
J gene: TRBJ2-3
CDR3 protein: CASSVDRTSATDTQYF

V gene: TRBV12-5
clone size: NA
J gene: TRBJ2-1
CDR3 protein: CASALSSYNEQFF

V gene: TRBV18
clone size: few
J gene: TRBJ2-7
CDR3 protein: CASSTSSNEQYF

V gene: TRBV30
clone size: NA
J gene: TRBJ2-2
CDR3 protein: CAWMAGGELFF

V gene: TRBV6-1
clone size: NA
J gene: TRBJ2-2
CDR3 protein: CASSGDTVNTGELFF

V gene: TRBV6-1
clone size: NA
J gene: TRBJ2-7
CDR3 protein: CASSAGIWASGTYEQYF

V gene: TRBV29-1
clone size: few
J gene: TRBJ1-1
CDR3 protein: CSVEEGAPGTEAFF

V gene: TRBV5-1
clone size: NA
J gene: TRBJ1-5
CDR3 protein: CASSFPRGGNQPQHF

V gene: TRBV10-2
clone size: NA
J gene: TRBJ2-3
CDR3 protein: CASSERGGRDTQYF

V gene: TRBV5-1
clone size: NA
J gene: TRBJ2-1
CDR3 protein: CASSFGTLRGEQFF